This T cell receptor beta chain derives from a study of cytomegalovirus exposure and HLA in healthy donors. V was pared by 5 bases and J by 5 bases, with 12 bases between. The CDR3 totals 13 residues. Germline values: CDR1 PRHDT, CDR2 FYEKMQ (reference sequence). Study-level findings and limits: A missense variant in DCLRE1C was later tied to TCR beta V- and J-gene trimming. The study flagged fewer than 200 TCR beta chains as cytomegalovirus-associated.

The PCR used 60 Vbeta and 13 Jbeta primers. The assay was immunoSEQ multiplex PCR, and TCRdb's table has in-frame clones only and misses some. The sample holds 200,000 or so clones; over 75% are singletons and the top ten take around 0.2%. Comments on this clone: Its antigen is as yet unknown.

This chain links TRBV13 with TRBJ1-1; D possibly corresponds to TRBD1 (6 bases). The source is a girl aged 2-10 years in good health and CMV-seronegative. Sequenced material: PBMCs. The CDR3 nucleotides read TGTGCCAGCAGCCCCCGGACAGTGACTGAAGCTTTCTTT. Protein product: CASSPRTVTEAFF.